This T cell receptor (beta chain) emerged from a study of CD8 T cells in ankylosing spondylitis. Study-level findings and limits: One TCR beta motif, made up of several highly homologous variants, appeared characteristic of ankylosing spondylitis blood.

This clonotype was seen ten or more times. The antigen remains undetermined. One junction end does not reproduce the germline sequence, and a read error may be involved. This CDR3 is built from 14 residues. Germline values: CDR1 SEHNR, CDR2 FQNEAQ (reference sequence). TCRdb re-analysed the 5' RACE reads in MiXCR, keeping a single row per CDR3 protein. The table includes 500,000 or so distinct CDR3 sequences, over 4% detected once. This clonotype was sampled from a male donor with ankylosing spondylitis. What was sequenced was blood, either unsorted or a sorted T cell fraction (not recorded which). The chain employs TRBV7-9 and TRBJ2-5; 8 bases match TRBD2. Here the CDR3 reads CASRLAGPGETQYF. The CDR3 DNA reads TGTGCCAGCAGGTTAGCGGGGCCGGGAGAGACCCAGTACTTC.